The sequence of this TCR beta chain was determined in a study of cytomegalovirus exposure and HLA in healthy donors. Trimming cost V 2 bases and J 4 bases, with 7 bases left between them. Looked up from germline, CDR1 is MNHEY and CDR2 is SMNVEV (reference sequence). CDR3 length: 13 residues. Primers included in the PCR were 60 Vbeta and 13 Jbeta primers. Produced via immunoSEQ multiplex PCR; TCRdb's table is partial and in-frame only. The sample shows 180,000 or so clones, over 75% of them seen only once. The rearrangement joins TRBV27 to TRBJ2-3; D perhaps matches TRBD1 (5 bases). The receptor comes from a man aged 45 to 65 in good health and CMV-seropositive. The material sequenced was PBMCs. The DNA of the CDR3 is TGTGCCAGCAGTTTAACCAGGGCAGATACGCAGTATTTT. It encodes CASSLTRADTQYF.